The entry below describes one T cell receptor (beta chain). The sample is drawn from a study of cytomegalovirus exposure and HLA in healthy donors. V was clipped by 4 bases and J by 10 bases; unmatched bases: 10. CDR1 and CDR2 (germline): KGHSH, LQKENI. The CDR3 is 14 amino acids. This PCR relied on a set of 60 Vbeta primers and 13 Jbeta primers. The data were produced by immunoSEQ multiplex PCR, yet TCRdb's version contains in-frame clones alone and is incomplete. The repertoire has 98,000 or so clones, roughly four fifths of them found once; the top ten carry less than 8.5%. The chain employs TRBV18 and TRBJ2-1, with 7 bases fitting TRBD1. The source of this sequence is a female donor in good health and CMV-seronegative. The source material was PBMCs. DNA for the CDR3: TGTGCCAGCTCACGAATGCCAGGGGGAAAGGAGCAGTTCTTC. Translated, it gives CASSRMPGGKEQFF.